These 22 T cell receptor beta chains were all obtained from the same sample, sequenced in a study of Ad26.COV2.S vaccination and SARS-CoV-2 variants. This table comes from immunoSEQ multiplex PCR, and its TCRdb copy is limited to in-frame clones, with some not included. Of roughly 100,000 clones listed, around 80% are singletons. Source: peripheral blood, taken after recovery from COVID-19. These receptors were obtained from a human donor who had recovered from COVID-19.

V and J are TRBV5-1 and TRBJ1-1; D is unclear. The V and J ends lost 0 bases and 0 bases respectively, with 9 bases between them. The V gene's germline CDR1 is SGHRS and CDR2 YFSETQ. The CDR3 covers 15 residues. CDR3 protein: CASSLVAGVNTEAFF. CDR3 sequence (DNA): TGCGCCAGCAGCTTGGTCGCAGGTGTGAACACTGAAGCTTTCTTT.

The chain couples TRBV4-1 to TRBJ2-7; D possibly corresponds to TRBD1 (5 bases). The CDR3 is made up of 15 amino acids. Germline lookup yields CDR1 MGHRA and CDR2 YSYEKL. V was pared by 1 base and J by 2 bases, with 12 bases between. For the CDR3, the DNA is TGCGCCAGCAGCCAAGGATCGACAGCTACCTACGAGCAGTACTTC. Translating it yields CASSQGSTATYEQYF.

About this clone: The junction differs from germline at one of its ends, possibly a read error. J is TRBJ2-7 and V is TRBV15, with D perhaps TRBD1 (5 bases). Germline CDR1 reads LNHNV; CDR2 reads YYDKDF (reference sequence). The length of the CDR3 is 13 residues. This CDR3 reads CATSREGLNEQYF. The CDR3 nucleotides read TGTGCCACGAGCAGGGAAGGGTTGAACGAGCAGTACTTC. The full variable domain, completed using reference TRBV15 and TRBJ2-7, is DAMVIQNPRYQVTQFGKPVTLSCSQTLNHNVMYWYQQKSSQAPKLLFHYYDKDFNNEADTPDNFQSRRPNTSFCFLDIRSPGLGDTAMYLCATSREGLNEQYFGPGTRLTVT.

The chain uses TRBV2 and TRBJ2-7, with 7 bases fitting TRBD1. The J segment lost 0 bases and the V segment lost 11 bases, leaving 4 bases of the junction unmatched. Germline-derived CDR1 and CDR2 are SNHLY and FYNNEI. The CDR3 spans 12 residues. CDR3 nucleotide sequence: TGTGCCCTCCAGGGGGACTCCTACGAGCAGTACTTC. Its protein product is CALQGDSYEQYF.

The chain has TRBV9 and TRBJ2-7; a weak D match, TRBD1 (6 bases). V was clipped by 0 bases and J by 0 bases, with 7 bases between them. Germline CDR1 SGDLS, CDR2 YYNGEE. This CDR3 contains 14 residues. The CDR3 nucleotides are TGTGCCAGCAGCGTAGCGGACAGCTCCTACGAGCAGTACTTC. This codes for CASSVADSSYEQYF.

J is TRBJ2-3 and V is TRBV7-2, with 13 bases fitting TRBD2. The junction had 12 bases not matched to a gene; V was cut back by 1 base and J by 14 bases. The CDR3 runs to 16 residues. The V gene's germline CDR1 is SGHTA and CDR2 FQGNSA. CDR3 coding DNA: TGTGCCAGCAGCTTAGGGATCGGACTAGCGGGGGCCAATCGGTATTTT. It encodes CASSLGIGLAGANRYF.

This chain joins TRBV12-3 or TRBV12-4 and TRBJ2-2; maybe TRBD2 (6 bases). The CDR3 is 13 amino acids. V was cut by 7 bases and J by 3 bases, with 9 bases left in between. The CDR3: CASKPSDTGELFF. The CDR3 DNA follows: TGTGCCAGCAAGCCTAGCGACACCGGGGAGCTGTTTTTT.

This clone has more than one count but fewer than ten. The gene calls are TRBV2 and TRBJ1-4, with 8 bases fitting TRBD1. The CDR3 is made up of 15 amino acids. CDR1 and CDR2 (germline): SNHLY, FYNNEI. The V and J ends lost 6 bases and 7 bases, in that order; junction bases with no gene match: 10. DNA of the CDR3: TGTGCCAGCAGGGCTACAGGGGGATTCGTTGAAAAACTGTTTTTT. The encoded protein is CASRATGGFVEKLFF.

This clone was counted between two and nine times. The chain employs TRBV6-2 or TRBV6-3 and TRBJ2-2, with D possibly matching TRBD1 (5 bases). Germline CDR1 is MNHEY and CDR2 is SVGEGT. The V end lost 0 bases, the J end lost 1 base, and 9 bases lay between the germline ends. The CDR3 runs 16 residues. CDR3 DNA: TGTGCCAGCAGTTACTCTGGCGACAGGAACACCGGGGAGCTGTTTTTT. Protein sequence: CASSYSGDRNTGELFF.

This rearrangement joins TRBV19 to TRBJ1-5, with D unclear. The V gene's germline CDR1 is LNHDA and CDR2 SQIVND (reference sequence). V lost 2 bases, J lost 2 bases, and 10 bases lay in between. The CDR3 covers 15 residues. CDR3 sequence: CASSISGDRNQPQHF. DNA for the CDR3: TGTGCCAGTAGTATATCCGGGGATCGCAATCAGCCCCAGCATTTT.

The chain is built from TRBV11-2 and TRBJ2-7; no firm D call. The CDR3 runs 13 residues. The ends were cut back, 1 base at V and 11 bases at J, with 15 bases in the middle. Germline CDR1 and CDR2: SGHAT and FQNNGV. CDR3 protein: CASSLAPENKEYF. Here the CDR3 DNA reads TGTGCCAGCAGCTTAGCCCCAGAAAATAAGGAGTACTTC.

This clone was counted between two and nine times. This sequence joins TRBV6-4 and TRBJ2-3; TRBD1 aligns across 7 bases. The CDR3 totals 14 residues. Germline V gives CDR1 MRHNA, CDR2 SNTAGT. Trimming at V came to 6 bases and at J to 2 bases, leaving 5 bases not matched to a gene. CDR3 in DNA: TGTGCCAGCAGGCCGGACAGGTTCACAGATACGCAGTATTTT. Its translation is CASRPDRFTDTQYF.

The V and J genes are TRBV11-2 and TRBJ1-4, with 7 bases lining up with TRBD1. V lost 0 bases and J lost 5; bases outside the gene matches: 6. The germline V gene encodes CDR1 SGHAT and CDR2 FQNNGV. This CDR3 is 16 amino acids long. This CDR3 reads CASSLDGGRGNEKLFF. For the CDR3, the DNA is TGTGCCAGCAGCTTAGATGGGGGCAGGGGGAATGAAAAACTGTTTTTT.

The chain combines TRBV2 with TRBJ2-1; 9 bases are a match to TRBD1. Germline V gene data show CDR1 as SNHLY and CDR2 as FYNNEI. The CDR3 extends over 17 amino acids. V shed 2 bases, J shed 7 bases, and the junction held 12 bases outside the gene matches. CDR3 bases: TGTGCCAGCAGTGAACCTCTGGGGGACAGGGTGGAGAATGAGCAGTTCTTC. This gives the protein CASSEPLGDRVENEQFF. Complete variable domain (other parts from reference TRBV2 and TRBJ2-1): EPEVTQTPSHQVTQMGQEVILRCVPISNHLYFYWYRQILGQKVEFLVSFYNNEISEKSEIFDDQFSVERPDGSNFTLKIRSTKLEDSAMYFCASSEPLGDRVENEQFFGPGTRLTVL.

The genes are TRBV7-6 and TRBJ1-3; 8 positions agree with TRBD1. CDR3 length equals 15 residues. Losses at the gene ends were 4 bases for V and 1 base for J; bases not matched to a gene: 3. Germline lookup yields CDR1 SGHVS and CDR2 FNYEAQ. CDR3 protein: CASSSQGESGNTIYF. Written as DNA, the CDR3 is TGTGCCAGCAGCTCACAGGGGGAGTCTGGAAACACCATATATTTT.

The chain couples TRBV5-1 to TRBJ2-7; D is unresolved. This CDR3 comprises 13 residues. Trimming took 4 bases from V and 3 from J, leaving 11 bases between them. From germline, CDR1 is SGHRS and CDR2 YFSETQ. CDR3 loop: CASSLATDYEQYF. As DNA, the CDR3 is TGCGCCAGCAGCCTGGCGACTGACTACGAGCAGTACTTC. The variable domain in full, with the rest retrieved from reference TRBV5-1 and TRBJ2-7, is KAGVTQTPRYLIKTRGQQVTLSCSPISGHRSVSWYQQTPGQGLQFLFEYFSETQRNKGNFPGRFSGRQFSNSRSEMNVSTLELGDSALYLCASSLATDYEQYFGPGTRLTVT.

J is TRBJ1-2 and V is TRBV6-2 or TRBV6-3; unclear D gene. The CDR3 extends over 15 amino acids. Germline lookup yields CDR1 MNHEY and CDR2 SVGEGT. V was pared by 6 bases and J by 5 bases, with 19 bases between. As DNA, the CDR3 is TGTGCCAGCAGCGACACGGAGTACGACTATTATGGCTACACCTTC. Translating gives CASSDTEYDYYGYTF.

Only a few counts were recorded for this clone. The chain has TRBV5-5 and TRBJ1-1; possibly TRBD1 for D (5 bases). CDR1 and CDR2 from the germline V gene are SGHKS and YYEKEE (reference sequence). The V end was cut by 0 bases, the J end by 1 base, with 16 bases between. This CDR3 has 17 amino acids. The CDR3 loop reads CASSLEPIVGPNTEAFF. The DNA of the CDR3 is TGTGCCAGCAGCTTGGAACCCATAGTGGGGCCGAACACTGAAGCTTTCTTT. The full variable domain, with the rest looked up from reference TRBV5-5 and TRBJ1-1, is DAGVTQSPTHLIKTRGQQVTLRCSPISGHKSVSWYQQVLGQGPQFIFQYYEKEERGRGNFPDRFSARQFPNYSSELNVNALLLGDSALYLCASSLEPIVGPNTEAFFGQGTRLTVV.

This clone appeared a few times. The CDR3 sequence is CASSLEDHQGSGRQTQYF. The DNA for the CDR3 is TGTGCCAGCAGCTTAGAAGACCACCAGGGGTCGGGACGTCAGACCCAGTACTTC. The chain recombines TRBV7-9 with TRBJ2-5, with D tentatively TRBD1 (6 bases). From germline, CDR1 is SEHNR and CDR2 FQNEAQ (reference sequence). The CDR3 runs 18 residues. Trimming left V 1 base short and J 6 bases short, with 24 bases between.

The J gene is TRBJ2-1, the V gene TRBV5-1; TRBD1 is a possible D gene (6 bases). The CDR3 sequence is 16 residues long. V was clipped by 0 bases and J by 3 bases, with 13 bases between them. Germline CDR1 is SGHRS and CDR2 is YFSETQ. The CDR3 sequence is CASSLDRQVGYNEQFF. The CDR3 nucleotides read TGCGCCAGCAGCTTGGACAGACAGGTAGGCTACAATGAGCAGTTCTTC.

V usage is TRBV15 and J usage is TRBJ1-3, with D possibly matching TRBD1 (5 bases). CDR1 and CDR2 (germline): LNHNV, YYDKDF (reference sequence). The CDR3 spans 12 residues. Trimming took off 1 base at V and 10 bases at J, with 8 bases between the two ends. This CDR3 is CATSRGQRTIYF. DNA of the CDR3: TGTGCCACCAGCAGAGGACAGAGAACCATATATTTT.

CDR3 in amino acids: CASNPLGRHTGELFF. In DNA, the CDR3 is TGTGCCAGCAACCCCCTTGGGCGACACACCGGGGAGCTGTTTTTT. This sequence joins TRBV7-2 and TRBJ2-2, with D unclear. V shed 7 bases and J shed 3 bases, with 15 bases lying between them. The CDR3 loop spans 15 amino acids. The germline V gene encodes CDR1 SGHTA and CDR2 FQGNSA.